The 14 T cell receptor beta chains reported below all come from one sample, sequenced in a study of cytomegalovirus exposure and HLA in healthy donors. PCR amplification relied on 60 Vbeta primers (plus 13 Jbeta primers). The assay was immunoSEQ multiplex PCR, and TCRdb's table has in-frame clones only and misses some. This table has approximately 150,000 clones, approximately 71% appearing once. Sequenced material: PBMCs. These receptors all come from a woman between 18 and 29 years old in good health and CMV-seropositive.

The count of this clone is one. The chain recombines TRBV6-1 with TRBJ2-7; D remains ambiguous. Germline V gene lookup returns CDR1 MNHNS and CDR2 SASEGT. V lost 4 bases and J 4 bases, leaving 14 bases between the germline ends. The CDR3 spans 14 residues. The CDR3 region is CASSGHDPNYEQYF. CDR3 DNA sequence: TGTGCCAGCAGTGGACACGACCCGAATTACGAGCAGTACTTC.

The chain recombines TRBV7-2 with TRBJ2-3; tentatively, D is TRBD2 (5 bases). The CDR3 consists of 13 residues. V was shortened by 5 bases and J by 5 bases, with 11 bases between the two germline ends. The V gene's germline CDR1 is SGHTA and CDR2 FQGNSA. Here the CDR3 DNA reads TGTGCCAGCAGCCGAAGCGGCGTAGATACGCAGTATTTT. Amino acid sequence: CASSRSGVDTQYF.

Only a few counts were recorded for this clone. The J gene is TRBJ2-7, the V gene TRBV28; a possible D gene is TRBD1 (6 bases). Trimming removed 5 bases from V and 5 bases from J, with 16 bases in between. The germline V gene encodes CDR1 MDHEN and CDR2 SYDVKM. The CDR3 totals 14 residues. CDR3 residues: CASSTIQGNNEQYF. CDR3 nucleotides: TGTGCCAGCAGTACCATCCAGGGGAACAACGAGCAGTACTTC.

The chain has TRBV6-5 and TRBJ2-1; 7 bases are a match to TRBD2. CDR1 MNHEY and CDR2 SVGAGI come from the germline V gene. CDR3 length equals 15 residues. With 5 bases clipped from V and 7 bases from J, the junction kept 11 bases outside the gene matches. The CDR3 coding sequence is TGTGCCAGCAGTCAACGACTAGCCTCCTCAAATGAGCAGTTCTTC. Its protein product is CASSQRLASSNEQFF.

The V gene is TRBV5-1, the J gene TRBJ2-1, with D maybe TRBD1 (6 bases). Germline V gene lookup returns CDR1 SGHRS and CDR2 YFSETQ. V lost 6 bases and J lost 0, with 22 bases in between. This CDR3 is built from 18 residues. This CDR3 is CASTSDRLLSSSYNEQFF. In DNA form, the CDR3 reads TGCGCCAGCACCTCCGACAGGCTACTGTCCAGCTCCTACAATGAGCAGTTCTTC.

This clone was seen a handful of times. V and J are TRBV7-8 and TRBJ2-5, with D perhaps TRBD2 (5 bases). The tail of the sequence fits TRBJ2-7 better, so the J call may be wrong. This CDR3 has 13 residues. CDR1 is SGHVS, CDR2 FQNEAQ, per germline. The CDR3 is CASSLPGSYEQYF. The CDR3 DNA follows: TGTGCCAGCAGCTTACCGGGGTCCTACGAGCAGTACTTC.

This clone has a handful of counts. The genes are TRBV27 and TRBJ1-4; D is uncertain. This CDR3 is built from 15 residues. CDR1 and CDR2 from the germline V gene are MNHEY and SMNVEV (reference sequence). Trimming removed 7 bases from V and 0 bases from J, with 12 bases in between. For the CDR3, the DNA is TGTGCCAGCACCCAACGGAGAGCAACTAATGAAAAACTGTTTTTT. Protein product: CASTQRRATNEKLFF.

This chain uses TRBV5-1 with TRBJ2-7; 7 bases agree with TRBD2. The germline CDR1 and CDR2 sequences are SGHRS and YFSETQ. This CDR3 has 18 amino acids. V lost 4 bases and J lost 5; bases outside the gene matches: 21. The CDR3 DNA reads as TGCGCCAGCAGCGGGGGGGTTTTGAGGGGAATAGAGAAGGACGAGCAGTACTTC. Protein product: CASSGGVLRGIEKDEQYF.

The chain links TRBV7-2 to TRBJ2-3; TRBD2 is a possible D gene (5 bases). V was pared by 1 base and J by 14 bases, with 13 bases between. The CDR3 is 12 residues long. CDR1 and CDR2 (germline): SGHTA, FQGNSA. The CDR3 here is CASSLETTLGYF. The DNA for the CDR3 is TGTGCCAGCAGCTTAGAGACTACTTTAGGGTATTTT.

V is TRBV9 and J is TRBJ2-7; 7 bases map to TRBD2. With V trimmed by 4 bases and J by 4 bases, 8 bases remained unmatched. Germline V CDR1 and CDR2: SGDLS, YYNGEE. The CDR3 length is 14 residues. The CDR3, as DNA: TGTGCCAGCAGCCCGAGACTAGCCGGGTACGAGCAGTACTTC. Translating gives CASSPRLAGYEQYF.

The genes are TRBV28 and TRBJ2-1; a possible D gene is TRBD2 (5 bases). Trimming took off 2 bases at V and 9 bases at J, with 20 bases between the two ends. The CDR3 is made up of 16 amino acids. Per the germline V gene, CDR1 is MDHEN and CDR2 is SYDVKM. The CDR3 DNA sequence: TGTGCCAGCAGTTTAAGTGGTAGCGCAAAACTGGGTGAGCAGTTCTTC. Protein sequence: CASSLSGSAKLGEQFF. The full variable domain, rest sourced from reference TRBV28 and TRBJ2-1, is DVKVTQSSRYLVKRTGEKVFLECVQDMDHENMFWYRQDPGLGLRLIYFSYDVKMKEKGDIPEGYSVSREKKERFSLILESASTNQTSMYLCASSLSGSAKLGEQFFGPGTRLTVL.

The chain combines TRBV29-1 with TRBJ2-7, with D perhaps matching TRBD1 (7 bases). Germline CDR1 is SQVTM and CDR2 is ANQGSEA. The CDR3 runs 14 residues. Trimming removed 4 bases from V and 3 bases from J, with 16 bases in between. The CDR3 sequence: CSVGRGLVGYEQYF. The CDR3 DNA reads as TGCAGCGTTGGGAGGGGGCTGGTTGGCTACGAGCAGTACTTC.

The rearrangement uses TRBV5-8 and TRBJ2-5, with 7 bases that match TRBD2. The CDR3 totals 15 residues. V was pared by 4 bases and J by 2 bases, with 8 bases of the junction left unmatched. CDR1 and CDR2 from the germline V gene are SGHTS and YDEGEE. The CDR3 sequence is CASSVTLAVQETQYF. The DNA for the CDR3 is TGTGCCAGCAGCGTAACGCTAGCGGTACAAGAGACCCAGTACTTC.

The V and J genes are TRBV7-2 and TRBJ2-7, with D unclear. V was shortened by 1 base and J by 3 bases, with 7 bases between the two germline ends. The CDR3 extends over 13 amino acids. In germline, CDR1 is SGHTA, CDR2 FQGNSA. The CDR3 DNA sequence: TGTGCCAGCAGCTTAGGACTTATCTACGAGCAGTACTTC. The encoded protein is CASSLGLIYEQYF.